Included here is one T cell receptor beta chain sequence, with context. Its antigen is unknown. These data come from a study of molecular identifiers for immune sequencing clone quantification. The wider study: The replicates split RNA from roughly 20,000 or 100,000 naive CD8 cells five ways and sequenced four. Findings of the study overall: Over 97% of effector molecules, but under 1% in naive cells, were held by clones with more than 20 RNA copies. Jurkat TCR RNA spiked in from one cell (amid about a million naive cells) was reportedly detectable.

With 4 bases removed from V and 7 bases from J, the gap between germline ends came to 10 bases. The CDR3 extends over 12 amino acids. Germline CDR1 is LNHDA and CDR2 is SQIVND (reference sequence). Bulk TCR libraries were made with methods that had been previously described and with listed TCR primers. TCRdb used MiXCR to reprocess the PCR reads, holding one entry per CDR3 protein. The data contain over 600,000 distinct CDR3 sequences, 15% to 20% of them singletons. The clonotype was recovered from a human donor in good health. Some libraries in this study had Jurkat cell RNA spiked in. The sample consisted of naive CD8+ T cells from blood, with Jurkat cell RNA spiked in. Subset reported: FACS-sorted CD8+CD4-CCR7+CD45RA+ naive T cells. The chain has TRBV19 and TRBJ1-2; D is unclear. The CDR3 loop reads CASSNGIVGYTF. The CDR3 DNA follows: TGTGCCAGTAGTAATGGGATCGTTGGCTACACCTTC.